This T cell receptor (beta chain) stems from a study of T cell changes during pregnancy in multiple sclerosis. The V gene's germline CDR1 is MNHNY and CDR2 SVGAGI (reference sequence). The CDR3 length is 13 residues. The V and J ends lost 5 bases and 5 bases, in that order; junction bases with no gene match: 4. Sequencing was performed with immunoSEQ multiplex PCR; in TCRdb, only in-frame clones are kept and a portion is missing. The data show more than 35,000 clones, with about 90% seen just once and 0.56% held by the top ten. This clonotype originated in a female donor with multiple sclerosis, enrolled in a pregnancy study. The genes are TRBV6-6 and TRBJ2-5, with 8 bases fitting TRBD2. Sequencing was performed on CD4+ T cells from peripheral blood mononuclear cells, taken before pregnancy. The DNA for the CDR3 is TGTGCCAGCAGTGGGGGCGGGGGGGAGACCCAGTACTTC. Translated: CASSGGGGETQYF.